This record looks at one T cell receptor beta chain sequence and its context. The clone's antigen remains unknown. Within one base of it there is no much larger clone, and no base qualities were kept. CDR3 length: 14 amino acids, cysteine to phenylalanine. Only CDR3 DNA remains: 42 bases, in frame from the first base. The trim is 3 bases for V and 3 bases for J, with a gap of 11 bases between the germline ends. CDR1 is given as SGHTA and CDR2 as FQGNSA, both from the germline V gene. The sample comes from a study of blood T cell repertoires in COVID-19 (dated by TCRdb to the early 2020s). Regarding the complete study: The collaborator samples originated in the United States, Italy and Spain and spanned the acute and convalescent phases of COVID-19. The prospective study material was composed of cDNA or gDNA derived from T cells, B-cell-depleted T cells, or PBMCs. The dataset comprised deeply sampled blood TCRbeta repertoires from subjects exposed to, actively infected with, or recovered from COVID-19. A freely available public database, intended as a resource for researchers studying the immune response to SARS-CoV-2, is where the repertoires were released. Samples were obtained from the ongoing ImmuneRACE study (first 160 participants) and from roughly 1,300 subjects provided by 6 global collaborators. Nearly every sample came with metadata listing a de-identified subject ID, COVID-19 status, age in years and sex. Where available, HLA class I and class II types were obtained from metadata supplied by the sample provider rather than from assay-based typing.

The immunoSEQ Assay, a bias-controlled multiplex PCR, was used to amplify TCRbeta CDR3 regions from genomic DNA. On the authors' methods: The number of nucleated cells in each sample was estimated from the amplification of reference gene primers within the assay. To quantify the absolute abundance of each unique TCRbeta CDR3 rearrangement, sequence reads were collapsed and filtered. Productive Simpson clonality was computed per sample as the square root of Simpson's diversity index over productive rearrangements. What TCRdb holds here is the immuneACCESS table cut down to in-frame rearrangements. Part of the clones is not present; checked against another copy, under half of the missing clones reflect an unresolved V gene, and the others are unexplained. Clonal size and the V and J genes are those of that table, whereas D and trimming came from the DNA. Counted in this sample were about 300,000 clones; around 89% of them appeared once. The ten largest account for 6.9% of the sample.

Samples from volunteer blood donors who had recovered from COVID-19 were contributed by a second Seattle source. Collaborating institutions collected whole blood in K2EDTA tubes following their own protocols. For TCRbeta analysis, collaborators shipped samples as frozen whole blood, isolated PBMCs, or DNA extracted from either of those sample types. Study-level results and caveats: The amount of clinical and demographic metadata varied by source and participant and was provided uncurated.

The TCR originated in a woman in her twenties or thirties who had recovered from COVID-19. The V gene is TRBV7-2 and the J gene is TRBJ1-2; the D segment could be TRBD1, given 6 matching bases. Material: peripheral blood. The nucleotides read TGTGCCAGCAGCTTGGGGGCATTCGACTATGGCTACACCTTC. Translated, it reads CASSLGAFDYGYTF.